Below are 3 T cell receptor beta chains sequenced from a single sample in a study of vaccination and CD4 T cells after COVID-19. Oncomine TCR Beta short-read sequencing was applied to DNA from cultured CD4+ T cells. TCRdb fed the PCR reads into MiXCR, producing one record per CDR3 protein. The sample has some 11,000 distinct CDR3 sequences, roughly 25% seen once. Which antigens these TCRs recognize remains unknown. Documented treatment: 10-day PBMC culture with coronavirus spike peptide pools or control peptides (ViraFEST assay). Sequences were derived from CD4+ T cells from blood, cultured in vitro, sampled after SARS-CoV-2 vaccination. The receptors derive from a human donor who had recovered from COVID-19.

This clonotype is a singleton in its sample. This chain uses TRBV19 with TRBJ2-7; TRBD1 is a possible D gene (6 bases). This CDR3 comprises 15 residues. Trimming shortened V by 4 bases and J by 1 base, and 14 bases separated the two germline ends. Germline lookup yields CDR1 LNHDA and CDR2 SQIVND (reference sequence). The DNA of the CDR3 is TGTGCCAGTAGTAACCGACAGGAACCTTCCTACGAGCAGTACTTC. This sequence encodes CASSNRQEPSYEQYF. Complete variable domain (other parts from reference TRBV19 and TRBJ2-7): DGGITQSPKYLFRKEGQNVTLSCEQNLNHDAMYWYRQDPGQGLRLIYYSQIVNDFQKGDIAEGYSVSREKKESFPLTVTSAQKNPTAFYLCASSNRQEPSYEQYFGPGTRLTVT.

By frequency in the sample, this clonotype is medium-sized. The rearrangement joins TRBV7-9 to TRBJ1-1; possibly TRBD1 for D (6 bases). The CDR3 runs to 13 residues. The V gene's germline CDR1 is SEHNR and CDR2 FQNEAQ (reference sequence). The V and J ends lost 4 bases and 1 base respectively, with 7 bases between them. The CDR3 DNA follows: TGTGCCAGCAGCTCACAGGGGAACACTGAAGCTTTCTTT. Amino acids: CASSSQGNTEAFF.

This clonotype was observed a few times. The chain uses TRBV20-1 and TRBJ2-1; D is unresolved. The CDR3 totals 14 residues. V shed 2 bases and J shed 5 bases, with 13 bases lying between them. Per germline, CDR1 DFQATT and CDR2 SNEGSKA (reference sequence). In DNA, the CDR3 is TGCAGTGCTAGACCATACCGGCTAAACAATGAGCAGTTCTTC. The encoded protein is CSARPYRLNNEQFF.